This T cell receptor (beta chain) derives from a study of shared clonotypes between healthy human individuals (dated by TCRdb to the early 2020s). A note on the overall study: The cohort included a few men and a couple of women between 18 and 49 years of age. For each donor, CD4 naive and CD4 memory were each run on three plates, CD8 naive on two plates, and CD8 memory on one plate. The study deeply sequenced blood TCR repertoires of about 5 healthy adults to estimate repertoire size and the extent of clonotype sharing between individuals. Different laboratories and diverse techniques were used to prepare libraries and sequence TCR repertoires, to increase sequencing depth and limit assay-specific biases. Leukapheresis yielded between about 0.9 and 8.9 billion PBMCs per donor.

Using the deep immunoSEQ assay, TCR CDR3 regions were amplified from genomic DNA by multiplex PCR. Extracted genomic DNA from each cell subset was spread evenly across all wells of several immunoSEQ 96-well plates, with each plate serving as a replicate. For sorted subsets, 200 to 250 ng of genomic DNA, equivalent to around 31,000 T cell genomes, went into each replicate PCR. The purified libraries were quantified using a Qubit 3.0 fluorometer, sized with a Bioanalyzer 2100, and then quantified again using the KAPA Library Quantification kit. Each immunoSEQ 96-well plate was sequenced on its own single-read 150-cycle Illumina NextSeq 550 flow cell. The published analysis was carried out like this. Because the immunoSEQ output held only junctional sequences and lacked quality scores, the filtering could not match the filtering applied to full-length reads. Sequences were annotated with PyIR, a Python wrapper for IgBLAST v1.9, and V/J genes and CDR3 were assigned using IMGT germline references. Reads with weak V/J assignments (E-value above 1e-6), missing CDR3, stop codons, out-of-frame junctions, or ambiguous translated residues were removed. V3J clonotypes were defined by identical inferred V gene, J gene, and CDR3 amino acid sequence. To compute the percentage overlap between repertoires, the number of shared unique clonotypes was divided by the size of the smaller repertoire. RTK rarefaction, the Chao1 estimator, and Recon v2.1 estimates of unobserved clonotypes were used to assess repertoire richness. Generation probabilities were computed with OLGA for all TCRbeta clonotypes obtained by the gDNA method from several donors. This immuneACCESS table, as held by TCRdb, lists in-frame sequences with V and J called but not all clones. Of the missing ones, under half trace to an unresolved V gene in checked studies; the others have no known cause. Clone size and the V and J calls come from that table; the DNA yielded D and trimming. Recorded for this sample are under 2.5 million clones; approximately 90% of them occurred a single time. The leading ten clones occupy roughly 0.34% of the sample.

The donors were healthy, HIV-negative adults with no recently reported acute infections or vaccinations. Only Caucasian adults living in Nashville, Tennessee, USA were represented among the donors. CD4+ T cells were enriched through magnetic negative selection, after which naive cells were positively selected on CD45RA and the remaining negative fraction served as the memory subset. Blood was collected by leukapheresis, and PBMCs were isolated by Ficoll-Histopaque density gradient centrifugation and then cryopreserved in liquid nitrogen vapor phase. Analytical flow cytometry was used to check the purity and quantity of each magnetically sorted T cell population. Genomic DNA was isolated from every sorted fraction and measured by UV absorbance on a Nanodrop 2000c. The research as a whole found: The small number of donors limited the genetic and exposure-history diversity represented. Higher generation probabilities were observed for clonotypes shared by all four sorted-subset donors than for non-shared clonotypes. Naive subsets generally had larger estimated clonotype richness than memory subsets did. Pairwise subsampling led to the expectation that sequencing depth would affect the degree of clonotype sharing among donors. Incomplete sequencing was indicated by rarefaction of sorted-subset datasets, despite the large sequencing depth. Approximately 5% of naive CD4, 3% to 4% of naive CD8, approximately 2% of memory CD4, and 0.4% of memory CD8 clonotypes were shared across a few donors. Only blood was sampled, and tissue TCR repertoires likely differ from those in blood.

Germline trimming amounts to 5 bases on V and 2 bases on J, with 9 as the count of junction bases outside the gene matches. The germline V gene yields SGHTA for CDR1 and FQGNSA for CDR2. From its cysteine to its phenylalanine, the CDR3 spans 16 amino acids. Of all the DNA, just the CDR3 is kept, 48 bases in frame from base 1. Points on this clone: The antigen it recognizes is unknown. Per-base qualities were not stored, and no clone one base away is much larger.

The V gene is TRBV7-2 and the J gene is TRBJ1-5; TRBD1 agrees with 7 junctional bases. Sequencing was done on a sample of naive CD4+ T cells from PBMCs. This specimen's cell subset or site label, per the study, means: CD45RA+ positively selected. This receptor was obtained from a man aged 18 to 29 in good health. Some clones in this sample may be carry-over from other donors' samples. The CDR3 loop reads CASSPQGMVGNQPQHF. DNA sequence: TGTGCCAGCAGCCCACAGGGGATGGTTGGCAATCAGCCCCAGCATTTT.